Presented here are 20 T cell receptor beta chains from one specimen sequenced in a study of blood T cell repertoires in COVID-19. Libraries were prepared by immunoSEQ multiplex PCR; TCRdb keeps only in-frame clonotypes and omits some of them. The table records 200,000 to 250,000 clones, roughly 87% of them present only once. The sequenced material came from PBMCs or T cells enriched from blood (not recorded which). These receptors were collected from a man between 18 and 29 years old with acute COVID-19.

This chain's CDR3 is CASSLVFGDTLSYEQYF. CDR3 in DNA: TGTGCCAGCAGCTTAGTGTTTGGGGACACCCTCTCCTACGAGCAGTACTTC. J is TRBJ2-7 and V is TRBV7-2; D is perhaps TRBD1 (6 bases). Trimming cost V 1 base and J 0 bases, with 16 bases left between them. This CDR3 contains 17 residues. Germline loops: CDR1 SGHTA, CDR2 FQGNSA.

The rearrangement links TRBV11-2 to TRBJ1-3; tentative D call: TRBD1 (5 bases). Trimming removed 4 bases at V and 0 bases at J, with 16 bases between. The CDR3 covers 17 residues. Germline values: CDR1 SGHAT, CDR2 FQNNGV. The CDR3 nucleotides are TGTGCCAGCAGCTCCCCCTGGCGGGGCGTCTCTGGAAACACCATATATTTT. Translation gives CASSSPWRGVSGNTIYF.

The table lists this clone with a few counts. The V gene is TRBV10-1, the J gene TRBJ2-3; D is uncertain. The CDR3 consists of 12 residues. The V and J ends lost 2 bases and 5 bases respectively, with 5 bases between them. Germline V gene data show CDR1 as WNHNN and CDR2 as SYGVQD (reference sequence). The CDR3 spells CASSEEVDTQYF. The CDR3 nucleotides read TGCGCCAGCAGTGAGGAGGTAGATACGCAGTATTTT.

The chain links TRBV7-9 to TRBJ1-4; TRBD1 matches 12 bases. This CDR3 contains 16 residues. The V and J ends lost 10 bases and 7 bases, in that order; junction bases with no gene match: 13. Germline assignment: CDR1 SEHNR and CDR2 FQNEAQ (reference sequence). For the CDR3, the DNA is TGTGCCACGCTAACTACGGGACAGGGGGCGGGTGAAAAACTGTTTTTT. Protein: CATLTTGQGAGEKLFF.

This chain uses TRBV27 with TRBJ2-2, with D uncertain. In germline, CDR1 is MNHEY, CDR2 SMNVEV (reference sequence). The CDR3 has 13 residues. The V end was cut by 3 bases, the J end by 4 bases, with 6 bases between. CDR3 nucleotides: TGTGCCAGCAGTTTCGTTTCCACCGGGGAGCTGTTTTTT. Residues: CASSFVSTGELFF.

This clone was recorded once. The rearrangement joins TRBV27 to TRBJ1-1, with D unclear. V shed 0 bases and J shed 0 bases, with 2 bases lying between them. The CDR3 runs to 13 residues. CDR1 MNHEY and CDR2 SMNVEV come from the germline V gene (reference sequence). The CDR3 sequence: CASSLSMNTEAFF. CDR3 DNA: TGTGCCAGCAGTTTATCTATGAACACTGAAGCTTTCTTT.

V gene TRBV7-6 combines with J gene TRBJ2-3, with 13 bases aligning to TRBD2. The germline gives CDR1 SGHVS, CDR2 FNYEAQ. V lost 5 bases and J lost 6; bases outside the gene matches: 8. There are 16 residues in the CDR3. CDR3 region: CASSLTSGRAPDTQYF. In nucleotides, the CDR3 is TGTGCCAGCAGCCTTACTAGCGGGAGGGCCCCGGATACGCAGTATTTT.

The genes are TRBV3-1 (or the pseudogene TRBV3-2) and TRBJ1-2; tentatively, D is TRBD1 (5 bases). The CDR3 length is 12 residues. The germline V gene has CDR1 LGHDT and CDR2 YNNKEL (reference sequence). V lost 3 bases and J lost 8, with 10 bases in between. The CDR3 region has the DNA TGTGCCAGCAGCCACAGGGATGGGGGCTACACCTTC. Protein: CASSHRDGGYTF.

The chain is built from TRBV29-1 and TRBJ1-6, with 8 positions matching TRBD1. Losses at the gene ends were 7 bases for V and 5 bases for J; bases not matched to a gene: 7. Per germline, CDR1 SQVTM and CDR2 ANQGSEA. CDR3 length: 14 residues. In DNA, the CDR3 is TGCAGCGCCCGGCAGGGGGCAAATAATTCACCCCTCCACTTT. Protein: CSARQGANNSPLHF.

The chain couples TRBV29-1 to TRBJ2-3, with TRBD1 matching 10 bases. J was trimmed by 3 bases and V by 7 bases; bases with no gene match: 7. Looked up from germline, CDR1 is SQVTM and CDR2 is ANQGSEA. The CDR3 is made up of 14 amino acids. CDR3: CSAQDRGRTDTQYF. Written as DNA, the CDR3 is TGCAGCGCCCAAGACAGGGGGCGGACAGATACGCAGTATTTT.

This chain links TRBV6-1 with TRBJ2-7, with D hard to call. There are 14 residues in the CDR3. Germline V CDR1 and CDR2: MNHNS, SASEGT. V was trimmed by 1 base and J by 0 bases, leaving 7 bases between them. In DNA, the CDR3 is TGTGCCAGCAGTGAAGGGCTGCTCTCCTACGAGCAGTACTTC. Protein product: CASSEGLLSYEQYF.

The gene calls are TRBV30 and TRBJ2-7, with 9 bases aligning to TRBD1. The J segment lost 5 bases and the V segment lost 1 base, leaving 3 bases of the junction unmatched. The length of the CDR3 is 13 residues. The germline CDR1 and CDR2 sequences are GTSNPN and SVGIG (reference sequence). The CDR3 bases are TGTGCCTGGAGTGGGGACAGGGTCCACGAGCAGTACTTC. Its translation: CAWSGDRVHEQYF.

This clone was seen just once. The chain carries TRBV28 and TRBJ2-5, with D maybe TRBD2 (6 bases). The CDR3 extends over 16 amino acids. CDR1 is MDHEN, CDR2 SYDVKM, per germline. Deletions cut 4 bases from V and 5 bases from J, with 20 bases between. DNA of the CDR3: TGTGCCAGCAGTTCGCTAACTAGCACGAAGGGGGAGACCCAGTACTTC. Translating it yields CASSSLTSTKGETQYF.

This clone was detected only once. The chain couples TRBV7-9 to TRBJ2-2; 7 positions match TRBD2. CDR1 is SEHNR and CDR2 is FQNEAQ in the germline V gene (reference sequence). With 4 bases clipped from V and 4 bases from J, the junction kept 3 bases outside the gene matches. The CDR3 runs to 14 residues. For the CDR3, the DNA is TGTGCCAGCAGCTCGCGGGAGAGCACCGGGGAGCTGTTTTTT. The encoded protein is CASSSRESTGELFF.

The rearrangement joins TRBV30 to TRBJ1-1, with D hard to call. The CDR3 length is 14 residues. Germline CDR1 and CDR2: GTSNPN and SVGIG (reference sequence). V gave up 1 base and J gave up 0 bases, with 9 bases separating them. The CDR3 nucleotides are TGTGCCTGGAGTGAATCGGGTGTGAACACTGAAGCTTTCTTT. Residues: CAWSESGVNTEAFF. The entire variable domain, with the rest obtained from reference TRBV30 and TRBJ1-1, is as follows: SQTIHQWPATLVQPVGSPLSLECTVEGTSNPNLYWYRQAAGRGLQLLFYSVGIGQISSEVPQNLSASRPQDRQFILSSKKLLLSDSGFYLCAWSESGVNTEAFFGQGTRLTVV.

This chain links TRBV5-4 with TRBJ2-5, with 8 positions matching TRBD2. This CDR3 comprises 15 residues. The J segment lost 4 bases and the V segment lost 0 bases, leaving 5 bases of the junction unmatched. CDR1 is SGHNT, CDR2 YYREEE, per germline (reference sequence). The CDR3 sequence: CASSLGGAGGETQYF. The CDR3 nucleotides are TGTGCCAGCAGCTTGGGAGGGGCGGGAGGAGAGACCCAGTACTTC.

The chain recombines TRBV11-2 with TRBJ2-7, with 8 bases aligning to TRBD1. This CDR3 comprises 12 residues. Trimming removed 5 bases from V and 4 bases from J; junction bases left unmatched: 1. Germline V gene data show CDR1 as SGHAT and CDR2 as FQNNGV. For the CDR3, the DNA is TGTGCCAGCAGCCAGGGGGCGTACGAGCAGTACTTC. This codes for CASSQGAYEQYF. Full variable domain (remainder filled in from reference TRBV11-2 and TRBJ2-7): EAGVAQSPRYKIIEKRQSVAFWCNPISGHATLYWYQQILGQGPKLLIQFQNNGVVDDSQLPKDRFSAERLKGVDSTLKIQPAKLEDSAVYLCASSQGAYEQYFGPGTRLTVT.

This clone was seen a handful of times. The chain has TRBV5-1 and TRBJ2-3; 11 positions agree with TRBD2. Germline CDR1 SGHRS, CDR2 YFSETQ. Trimming removed 5 bases from V and 2 bases from J; junction bases left unmatched: 4. This CDR3 is 15 amino acids long. This CDR3 is CASRETSGTTDTQYF. The CDR3 DNA sequence: TGCGCCAGCAGGGAGACTAGCGGGACCACAGATACGCAGTATTTT.

The J gene is TRBJ2-6, the V gene TRBV11-3; D is unclear. V lost 5 bases to trimming and J lost 1 base, with 12 bases between them. CDR1 is SGHNT and CDR2 is YENEEA in the germline V gene. The CDR3 covers 16 residues. CDR3 residues: CASSPPDISGANVLTF. Here the CDR3 DNA reads TGTGCCAGCAGCCCCCCCGACATTTCTGGGGCCAACGTCCTGACTTTC.

The genes are TRBV5-8 and TRBJ1-5; D possibly corresponds to TRBD1 (6 bases). The V and J ends lost 4 bases and 6 bases respectively, with 14 bases between them. Germline lookup yields CDR1 SGHTS and CDR2 YDEGEE. CDR3 length: 14 residues. CDR3 sequence: CASSLQQGAQPQHF. The CDR3, as DNA: TGTGCCAGCAGCCTGCAACAGGGAGCTCAGCCCCAGCATTTT.